A selection of T cell receptor beta chains follows, all from one sample in a study of radiation and T cells in renal cell carcinoma. Profiled with immunoSEQ multiplex PCR; TCRdb holds only in-frame clones, not every one. The sample consists of around 64,000 clones, about 74% of them appearing once. Specimen: blood, collected from a patient whose treatment included radiotherapy and nephrectomy. Receptor source: a man aged 55-75 years with renal cell carcinoma. CDR3s include the opening cysteine and the closing phenylalanine or tryptophan. D genes are given only for firm matches. Some rows have no size entry. The others give once, few or many, or a class for an expanded clone.

V gene	clone size	J gene	D gene	CDR3 DNA	CDR3 protein
TRBV30	once	TRBJ1-1	-	TGTGCCTGGAATCGGGACGGAGGGACTGAAGCTTTCTTT	CAWNRDGGTEAFF
TRBV10-2	-	TRBJ1-3	TRBD1	TGCGCCAGCCATGGGACAGGGGACTCTGGAAACACCATATATTTT	CASHGTGDSGNTIYF
TRBV19	-	TRBJ1-5	-	TGTGCCAGTAGTATAGGGGAAGGGTATGGCAATCAGCCCCAGCATTTT	CASSIGEGYGNQPQHF
TRBV10-1	-	TRBJ2-5	-	TGCGCCAGCAGTGAATTCGCGGGGTACCAAGAGACCCAGTACTTC	CASSEFAGYQETQYF
TRBV7-3	-	TRBJ1-1	-	TGTGCCAGCAGCCCCCTTTTGAACACTGAAGCTTTCTTT	CASSPLLNTEAFF
TRBV5-1	-	TRBJ1-4	-	TGCGCCAGCAGCGGTTTGGCAGCTACTAATGAAAAACTGTTTTTT	CASSGLAATNEKLFF
TRBV2	-	TRBJ2-1	-	TGTGCCAGCAGTGTTGGCACCAGGGGGGCTGAGCAGTTCTTC	CASSVGTRGAEQFF
TRBV2	-	TRBJ2-7	TRBD1	TGTGCCAGCAGTCCCGGACAGGCCTTTTTGCACGAGCAGTACTTC	CASSPGQAFLHEQYF
TRBV9	few	TRBJ1-1	-	TGTGCCAGCAGCGTATTTGGGAGGGAAAAAGCTTTCTTT	CASSVFGREKAFF
TRBV28	-	TRBJ2-2	TRBD2	TGTGCCAGCAGTCTGGGACTATTTCGGGGGGAGCTGTTTTTT	CASSLGLFRGELFF
TRBV5-6	-	TRBJ2-1	TRBD1	TGTGCCAGCAGCTGGGACAGGTCCTCCTACAATGAGCAGTTCTTC	CASSWDRSSYNEQFF
TRBV19	few	TRBJ1-4	-	TGTGCCAGTAGTATGAGACAGGTACCTGAAAAACTGTTTTTT	CASSMRQVPEKLFF
TRBV4-3	few	TRBJ2-6	TRBD1	TGCGCCAGCAGCCAAAGACAGGGTTCCGGGGCCAACGTCCTGACTTTC	CASSQRQGSGANVLTF
TRBV5-1	-	TRBJ2-3	TRBD2	TGCGCCAGCAGCTTGGAGGGGAGGGGCACAGATACGCAGTATTTT	CASSLEGRGTDTQYF
TRBV5-6	-	TRBJ2-6	-	TGTGCCAGCAGCTTCGGGTCCGACCACAGAGCCGTCCTGACTTTC	CASSFGSDHRAVLTF
TRBV7-9	few	TRBJ2-5	-	TGTGCCAGCAGGGGGGGAGAGACCCAGTACTTC	CASRGGETQYF
TRBV10-3	-	TRBJ1-1	-	TGTGCCATCAGTAGCCCCGAGGGGAACACTGAAGCTTTCTTT	CAISSPEGNTEAFF
TRBV12-5	-	TRBJ1-5	-	TGTGCTAGTGGTTTGGGGAGGGCCGGGCAGCCCCAGCATTTT	CASGLGRAGQPQHF
TRBV11-2	-	TRBJ2-5	TRBD2	TGTGCCAGCAGCTTAGATTACGCGACTAGCGTCGGAGAGACCCAGTACTTC	CASSLDYATSVGETQYF
TRBV7-9	few	TRBJ1-2	-	TGTGCCAGCAGCAACGACCGGATGGGTGGCTACACCTTC	CASSNDRMGGYTF
TRBV11-3	once	TRBJ1-4	-	TGTGCCAGCCAGTTGGGTTCAACTAATGAAAAACTGTTTTTT	CASQLGSTNEKLFF
TRBV7-8	once	TRBJ2-5	TRBD2	TGTGCCAGCAGCTTAGCCGGGACTAGCGCCTCCCAAGAGACCCAGTACTTC	CASSLAGTSASQETQYF
TRBV19	-	TRBJ2-3	TRBD2	TGTGCCAGTAGTACTGGGACTAGCGGCACCGGAGATACGCAGTATTTT	CASSTGTSGTGDTQYF
TRBV29-1	-	TRBJ1-1	-	TGCAGCGTTGGGGAAGGGGCTGCTGAAGCTTTCTTT	CSVGEGAAEAFF
TRBV11-3	few	TRBJ2-3	TRBD2	TGTGCCAGCAGCGGGAGCGGGAGGGGTATCACAGATACGCAGTATTTT	CASSGSGRGITDTQYF
TRBV11-2	-	TRBJ1-2	-	TGTGCCAGCAGCTCCACCAGGGATGGCTACACCTTC	CASSSTRDGYTF